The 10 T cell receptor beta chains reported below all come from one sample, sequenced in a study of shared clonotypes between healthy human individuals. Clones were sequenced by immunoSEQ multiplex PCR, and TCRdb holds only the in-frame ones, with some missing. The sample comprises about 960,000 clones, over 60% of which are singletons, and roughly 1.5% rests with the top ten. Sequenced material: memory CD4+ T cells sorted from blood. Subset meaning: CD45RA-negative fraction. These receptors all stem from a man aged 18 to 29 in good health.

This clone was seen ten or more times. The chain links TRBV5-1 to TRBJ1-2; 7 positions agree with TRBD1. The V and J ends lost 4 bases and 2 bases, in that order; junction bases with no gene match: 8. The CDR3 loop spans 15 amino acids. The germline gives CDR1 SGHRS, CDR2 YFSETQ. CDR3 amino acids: CASSPRQGANYGYTF. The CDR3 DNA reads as TGCGCCAGCAGCCCGCGACAGGGAGCGAACTATGGCTACACCTTC.

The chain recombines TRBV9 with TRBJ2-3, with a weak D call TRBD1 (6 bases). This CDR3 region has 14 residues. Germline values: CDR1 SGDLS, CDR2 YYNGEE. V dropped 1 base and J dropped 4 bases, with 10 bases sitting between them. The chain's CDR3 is CASSVQGWSDTQYF. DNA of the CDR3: TGTGCCAGCAGCGTACAGGGGTGGTCAGATACGCAGTATTTT. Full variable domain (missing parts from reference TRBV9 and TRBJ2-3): DSGVTQTPKHLITATGQRVTLRCSPRSGDLSVYWYQQSLDQGLQFLIQYYNGEERAKGNILERFSAQQFPDLHSELNLSSLELGDSALYFCASSVQGWSDTQYFGPGTRLTVL.

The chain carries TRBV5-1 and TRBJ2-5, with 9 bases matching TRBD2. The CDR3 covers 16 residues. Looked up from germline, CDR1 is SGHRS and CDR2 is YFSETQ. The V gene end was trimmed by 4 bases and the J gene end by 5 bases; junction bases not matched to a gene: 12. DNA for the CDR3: TGCGCCAGCAGCCCCGAAGCGGGAGCGGGGGGCGAGACCCAGTACTTC. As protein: CASSPEAGAGGETQYF.

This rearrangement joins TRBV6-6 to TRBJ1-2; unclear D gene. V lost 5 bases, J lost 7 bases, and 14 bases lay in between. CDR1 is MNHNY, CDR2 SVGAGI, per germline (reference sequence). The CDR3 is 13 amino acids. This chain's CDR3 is CASSEPGASGYTF. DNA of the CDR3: TGTGCCAGCAGTGAGCCGGGAGCAAGTGGCTACACCTTC.

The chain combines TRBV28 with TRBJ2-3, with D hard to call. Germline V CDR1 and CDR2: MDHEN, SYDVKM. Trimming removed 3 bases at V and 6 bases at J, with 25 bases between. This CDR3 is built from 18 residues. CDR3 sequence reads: CASSLVPHNRVVGDTQYF. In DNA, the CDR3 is TGTGCCAGCAGTTTGGTCCCCCATAATAGGGTGGTCGGGGATACGCAGTATTTT.

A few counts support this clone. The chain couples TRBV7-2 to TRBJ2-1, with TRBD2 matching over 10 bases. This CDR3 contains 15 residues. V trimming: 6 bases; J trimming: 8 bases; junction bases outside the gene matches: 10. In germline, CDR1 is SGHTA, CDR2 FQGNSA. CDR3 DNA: TGTGCCAGCAGGTATATAGCGGGAGGTAGGCATGAGCAGTTCTTC. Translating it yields CASRYIAGGRHEQFF.

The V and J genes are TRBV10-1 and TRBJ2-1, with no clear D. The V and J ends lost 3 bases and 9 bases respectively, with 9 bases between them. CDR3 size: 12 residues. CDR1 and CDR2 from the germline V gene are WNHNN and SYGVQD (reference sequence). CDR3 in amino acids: CASSDPLGEQFF. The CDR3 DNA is TGCGCCAGCAGTGACCCTTTGGGTGAGCAGTTCTTC.

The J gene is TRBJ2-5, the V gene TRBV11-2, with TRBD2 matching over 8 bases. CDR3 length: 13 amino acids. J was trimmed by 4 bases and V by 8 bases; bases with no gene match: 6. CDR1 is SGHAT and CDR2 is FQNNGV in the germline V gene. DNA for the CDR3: TGTGCCAGCTCCAAGGGACTAGGAGAGACCCAGTACTTC. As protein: CASSKGLGETQYF.

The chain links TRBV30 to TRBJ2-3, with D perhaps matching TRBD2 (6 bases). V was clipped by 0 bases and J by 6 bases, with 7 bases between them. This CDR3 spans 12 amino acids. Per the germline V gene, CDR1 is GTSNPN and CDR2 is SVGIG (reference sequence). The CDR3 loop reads CAWSVGGDTQYF. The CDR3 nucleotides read TGTGCCTGGAGTGTAGGAGGGGATACGCAGTATTTT.

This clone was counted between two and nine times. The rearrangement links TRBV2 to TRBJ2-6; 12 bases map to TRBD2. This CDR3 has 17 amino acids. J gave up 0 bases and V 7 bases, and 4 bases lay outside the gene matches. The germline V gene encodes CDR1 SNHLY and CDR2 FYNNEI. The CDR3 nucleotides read TGTGCCAGCACTAGGACTAGCGGGAACTCTGGGGCCAACGTCCTGACTTTC. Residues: CASTRTSGNSGANVLTF.